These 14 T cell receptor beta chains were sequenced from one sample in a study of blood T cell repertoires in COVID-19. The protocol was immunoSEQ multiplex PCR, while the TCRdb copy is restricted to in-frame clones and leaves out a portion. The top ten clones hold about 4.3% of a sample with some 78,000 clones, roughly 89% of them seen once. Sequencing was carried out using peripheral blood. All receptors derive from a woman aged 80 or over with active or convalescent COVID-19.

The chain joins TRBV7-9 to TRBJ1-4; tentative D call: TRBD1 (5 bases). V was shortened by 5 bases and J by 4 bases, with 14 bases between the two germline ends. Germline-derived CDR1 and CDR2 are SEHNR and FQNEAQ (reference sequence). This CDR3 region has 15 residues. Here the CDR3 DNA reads TGTGCCAGCAGCCCCCGGGGGGGGAGTAATGAAAAACTGTTTTTT. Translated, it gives CASSPRGGSNEKLFF.

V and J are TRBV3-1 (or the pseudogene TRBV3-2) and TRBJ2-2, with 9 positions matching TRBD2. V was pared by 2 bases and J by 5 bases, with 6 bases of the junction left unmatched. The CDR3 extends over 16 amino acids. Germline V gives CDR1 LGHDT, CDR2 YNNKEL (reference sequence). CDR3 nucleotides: TGTGCCAGCAGCCAAAACCTAGCGGGGAATACCGGGGAGCTGTTTTTT. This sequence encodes CASSQNLAGNTGELFF.

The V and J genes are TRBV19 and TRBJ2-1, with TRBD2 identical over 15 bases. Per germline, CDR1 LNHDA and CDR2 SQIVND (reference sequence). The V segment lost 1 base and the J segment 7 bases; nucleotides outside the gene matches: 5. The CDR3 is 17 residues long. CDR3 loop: CASSIGTSGRAPNEQFF. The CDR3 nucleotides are TGTGCCAGTAGTATAGGGACTAGCGGGAGGGCCCCAAATGAGCAGTTCTTC.

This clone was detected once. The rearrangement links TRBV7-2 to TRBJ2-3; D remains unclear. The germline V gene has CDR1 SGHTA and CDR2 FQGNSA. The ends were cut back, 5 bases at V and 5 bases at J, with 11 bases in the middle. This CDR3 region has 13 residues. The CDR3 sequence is CASSPATEDTQYF. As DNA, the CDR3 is TGTGCCAGCAGCCCTGCTACCGAAGATACGCAGTATTTT.

This chain's CDR3 is CASSQSMGSGRAYNEQFF. CDR3 sequence (DNA): TGTGCCAGCAGCCAGTCGATGGGGAGCGGGAGGGCTTACAATGAGCAGTTCTTC. The rearrangement links TRBV3-1 (or the pseudogene TRBV3-2) to TRBJ2-1; TRBD2 aligns across 10 bases. Per germline, CDR1 LGHDT and CDR2 YNNKEL (reference sequence). The ends lost 3 bases at V and 4 bases at J; junction bases unmatched: 12. This CDR3 is built from 18 residues.

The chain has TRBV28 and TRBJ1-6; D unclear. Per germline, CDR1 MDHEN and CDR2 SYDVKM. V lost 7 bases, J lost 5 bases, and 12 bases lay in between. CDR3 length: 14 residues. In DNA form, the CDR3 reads TGTGCCAGCATTCAAACAGCTGATAATTCACCCCTCCACTTT. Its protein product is CASIQTADNSPLHF.

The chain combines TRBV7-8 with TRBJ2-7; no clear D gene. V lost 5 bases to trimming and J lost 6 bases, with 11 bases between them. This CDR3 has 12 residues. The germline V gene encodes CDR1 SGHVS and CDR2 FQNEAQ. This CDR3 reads CASSQRAAEQYF. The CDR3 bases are TGTGCCAGCAGCCAAAGAGCTGCCGAGCAGTACTTC.

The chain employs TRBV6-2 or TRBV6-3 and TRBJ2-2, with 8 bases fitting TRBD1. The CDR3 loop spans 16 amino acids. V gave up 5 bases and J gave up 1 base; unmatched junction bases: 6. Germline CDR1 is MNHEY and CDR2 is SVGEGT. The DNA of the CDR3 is TGTGCCAGCAGTCCCCGGGACAGGAGGAACACCGGGGAGCTGTTTTTT. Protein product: CASSPRDRRNTGELFF.

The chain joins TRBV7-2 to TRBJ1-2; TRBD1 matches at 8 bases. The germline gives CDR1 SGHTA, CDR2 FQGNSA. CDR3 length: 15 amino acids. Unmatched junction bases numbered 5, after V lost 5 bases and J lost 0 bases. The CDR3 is CASSPGQGTNYGYTF. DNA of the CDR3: TGTGCCAGCAGCCCCGGACAGGGTACTAACTATGGCTACACCTTC.

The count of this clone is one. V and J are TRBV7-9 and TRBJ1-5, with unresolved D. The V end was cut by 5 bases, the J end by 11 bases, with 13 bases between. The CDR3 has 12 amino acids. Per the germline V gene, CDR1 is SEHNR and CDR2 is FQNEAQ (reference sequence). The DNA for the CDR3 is TGTGCCAGCAGCATGGACGGGCGGGCCCAGCATTTT. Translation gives CASSMDGRAQHF. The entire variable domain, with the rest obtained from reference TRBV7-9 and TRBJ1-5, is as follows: DTGVSQNPRHKITKRGQNVTFRCDPISEHNRLYWYRQTLGQGPEFLTYFQNEAQLEKSRLLSDRFSAERPKGSFSTLEIQRTEQGDSAMYLCASSMDGRAQHFGDGTRLSIL.

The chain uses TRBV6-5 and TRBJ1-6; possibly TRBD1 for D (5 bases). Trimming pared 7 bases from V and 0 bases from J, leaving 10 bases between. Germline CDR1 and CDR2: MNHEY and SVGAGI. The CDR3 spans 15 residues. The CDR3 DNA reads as TGTGCCAGCACCCGCGACAGCTCCTATAATTCACCCCTCCACTTT. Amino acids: CASTRDSSYNSPLHF.

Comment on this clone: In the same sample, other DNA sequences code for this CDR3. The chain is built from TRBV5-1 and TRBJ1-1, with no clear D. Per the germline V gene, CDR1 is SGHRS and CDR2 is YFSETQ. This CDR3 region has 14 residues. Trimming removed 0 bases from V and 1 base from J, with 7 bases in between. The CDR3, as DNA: TGCGCCAGCAGCTTGGTAACGGGGAACACTGAAGCTTTCTTT. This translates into CASSLVTGNTEAFF.

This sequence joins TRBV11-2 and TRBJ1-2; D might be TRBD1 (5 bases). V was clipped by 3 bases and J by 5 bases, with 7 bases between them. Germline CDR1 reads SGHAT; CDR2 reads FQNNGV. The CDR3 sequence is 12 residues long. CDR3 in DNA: TGTGCCAGCAGCTTGGCAGGGTATGGCTACACCTTC. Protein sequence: CASSLAGYGYTF.

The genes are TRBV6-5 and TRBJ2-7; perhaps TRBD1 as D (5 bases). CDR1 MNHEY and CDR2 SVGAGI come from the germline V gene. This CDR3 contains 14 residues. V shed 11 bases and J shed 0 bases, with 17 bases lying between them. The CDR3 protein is CASSRGFNSYEQYF. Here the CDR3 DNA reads TGTGCCTCCTCAAGGGGCTTCAACTCCTACGAGCAGTACTTC.